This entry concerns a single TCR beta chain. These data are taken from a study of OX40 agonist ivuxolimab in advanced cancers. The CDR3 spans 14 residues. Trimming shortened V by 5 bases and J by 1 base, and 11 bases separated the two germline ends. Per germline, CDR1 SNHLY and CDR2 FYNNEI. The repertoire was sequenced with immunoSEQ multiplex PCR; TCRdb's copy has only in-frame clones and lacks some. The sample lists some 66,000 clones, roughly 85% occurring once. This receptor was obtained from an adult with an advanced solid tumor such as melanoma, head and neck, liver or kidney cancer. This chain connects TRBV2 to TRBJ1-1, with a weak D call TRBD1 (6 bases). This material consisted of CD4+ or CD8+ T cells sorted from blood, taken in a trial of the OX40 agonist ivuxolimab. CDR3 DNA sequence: TGTGCCAGCAGTTTGACAGGTGGGAACACTGAAGCTTTCTTT. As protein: CASSLTGGNTEAFF.